Reported below is one T cell receptor beta chain. Its antigen is undetermined. This entry is derived from a study of cytomegalovirus exposure and HLA in healthy donors. Unrecorded immune exposure was likely among donors, who were nominally healthy when sampled. Per the germline V gene, CDR1 is SGHRS and CDR2 is YFSETQ. The CDR3 is made up of 15 amino acids. Trimming took 6 bases from V and 1 from J; bases not matched to a gene: 8. The primer mix had 60 Vbeta and 13 Jbeta primers. The assay was immunoSEQ multiplex PCR, and TCRdb's table has in-frame clones only and misses some. The data show tens of thousands of clones, more than 65% seen once. Study-level findings and limits: The study designated about 160 TCR beta chains cytomegalovirus-associated. CMV serostatus was the only recorded immune exposure for donors.

The receptor was isolated from a human donor in good health. Input material: PBMCs. The rearrangement links TRBV5-1 to TRBJ2-5; 8 nucleotides line up with TRBD1. CDR3 in amino acids: CASILGQGAQETQYF. As DNA, the CDR3 is TGCGCCAGCATCCTCGGGCAGGGGGCCCAAGAGACCCAGTACTTC.